The rows below give T cell receptor beta chains drawn from one sample of a study of T-cell memory formation after mild COVID-19. TCRdb recomputed calls from the 5' RACE reads with MiXCR, one row per CDR3 protein. The sample yields under 90,000 distinct CDR3 sequences, approximately 15% seen once. Sample: PBMCs or a T cell subset sorted from them (not recorded which). The receptors come from an adult woman who had mild COVID-19 (a few samples of this study predate the infection). Cell type and time point are not known. The CDR3 runs from the conserved cysteine through the conserved F or W.

TRBJ1-5 | TRBV12-3/TRBV12-4 | CASSHRASNQPQHF
TRBJ2-7 | TRBV7-9 | CASSFGTSKDEQYF
TRBJ2-3 | TRBV9 | CASSVDGRGTDTQYF
TRBJ2-1 | TRBV7-8 | CASSFRTPAEQFF
TRBJ2-5 | TRBV7-9 | CASSLSTGDKETQYF
TRBJ2-2 | TRBV24-1 | CATSDFGELFF
TRBJ2-1 | TRBV19 | CASSGGYHNEQFF
TRBJ2-5 | TRBV7-8 | CASSLLQRGAGETQYF
TRBJ1-2 | TRBV5-1 | CASSSWDTYYGYTF
TRBJ1-2 | TRBV4-2 | CASSQDQGSNYGYTF
TRBJ2-3 | TRBV9 | CASSVASGGSTDTQYF
TRBJ2-3 | TRBV7-9 | CASSLLRAGDTQYF
TRBJ2-5 | TRBV11-3 | CASSELQGGTQYF
TRBJ2-7 | TRBV6-2/TRBV6-3 | CASIPGLAGTHEQYF
TRBJ2-7 | TRBV20-1 | CSAGQGTYEQYF
TRBJ2-3 | TRBV5-6 | CASSPASQDTQYF
TRBJ2-1 | TRBV7-8 | CASSSAEQVNEQFF